This T cell receptor (beta chain) appears in the sequencing data of a study of cytomegalovirus exposure and HLA in healthy donors. Study-level information: Out of 170 million or so T cells, an earlier analysis found some 110 million unique TCR beta sequences in total.

CDR3 length: 11 residues. The V gene's germline CDR1 is SQVTM and CDR2 ANQGSEA. V gave up 6 bases and J gave up 2 bases, with 8 bases separating them. Worth noting for this clone: What it binds is not known.

Study results and caveats: Later analysis identified several of the most significant clusters that appeared linked to common viral pathogens. Analyzed later, association rates of TCRs varied across HLA loci, with DRB1 most and HLA-C fewest.

The PCR employed 60 Vbeta primers together with 13 Jbeta primers. Clones were sequenced by immunoSEQ multiplex PCR, and TCRdb holds only the in-frame ones, with some missing. The data show 150,000 to 200,000 clones, around 72% seen once. The gene calls are TRBV29-1 and TRBJ2-7; TRBD2 is a possible D gene (6 bases). The sample was PBMCs. This TCR was sampled from a man in his forties in good health and CMV-seropositive. The CDR3 coding sequence is TGCAGCGTAGGGGAGGCCTACGAGCAGTACTTC. Residues: CSVGEAYEQYF.